Listed here are 24 T cell receptor beta chains from one sample, sequenced in a study of vaccination and CD4 T cells after COVID-19. The Oncomine TCR Beta short-read assay was what sequenced the DNA obtained from cultured CD4+ T cells. TCRdb analysed the PCR reads with MiXCR anew, one entry per CDR3 protein. The sample lists a few thousand distinct CDR3 sequences, around 16% occurring once. Their antigen targets remain unknown. Sample treatment: approximately 9-day PBMC culture with coronavirus spike peptide pools or control peptides (ViraFEST assay). The sample taken for sequencing was CD4+ T cells from blood, cultured in vitro. These receptors came from a human donor who had recovered from COVID-19.

V and J are TRBV12-3 or TRBV12-4 and TRBJ1-1; 7 bases align to TRBD1. The ends lost 6 bases at V and 6 bases at J; junction bases unmatched: 13. CDR3 size: 15 residues. CDR3 bases: TGTGCCAGCAGGTTCACAGGGGCTGCGGGGTCTGAAGCTTTCTTT. The encoded protein is CASRFTGAAGSEAFF.

The rearrangement links TRBV30 to TRBJ2-3, with TRBD1 matching 8 bases. The CDR3 length is 14 residues. Germline assignment: CDR1 GTSNPN and CDR2 SVGIG (reference sequence). V shed 8 bases, J shed 0 bases, and the junction held 7 bases outside the gene matches. The CDR3 sequence: CAAGQVTSTDTQYF. CDR3 nucleotides: TGTGCCGCGGGACAGGTCACTAGCACAGATACGCAGTATTTT. The full variable domain, in which reference TRBV30 and TRBJ2-3 provide the parts outside the CDR3, is SQTIHQWPATLVQPVGSPLSLECTVEGTSNPNLYWYRQAAGRGLQLLFYSVGIGQISSEVPQNLSASRPQDRQFILSSKKLLLSDSGFYLCAAGQVTSTDTQYFGPGTRLTVL.

By proportion, this clonotype is medium-sized (0.01 to 0.1%). The gene calls are TRBV11-2 and TRBJ2-7; TRBD2 matches 8 bases. The trim removed 0 bases at V and 0 bases at J, leaving 1 base unmatched. Per the germline V gene, CDR1 is SGHAT and CDR2 is FQNNGV. The length of the CDR3 is 15 residues. CDR3 region: CASSLETSGSYEQYF. CDR3 sequence (DNA): TGTGCCAGCAGCTTAGAAACTAGCGGCTCCTACGAGCAGTACTTC.

This clonotype was found a few times. The chain recombines TRBV5-1 with TRBJ2-7; no clear D. The V end lost 1 base, the J end lost 3 bases, and 14 bases lay between the germline ends. Germline assignment: CDR1 SGHRS and CDR2 YFSETQ. This CDR3 is built from 15 residues. Written as DNA, the CDR3 is TGCGCCAGCAGCTTGAGTCCTGGGTCAAGCTACGAGCAGTACTTC. Its protein is CASSLSPGSSYEQYF.

This sequence joins TRBV5-4 and TRBJ2-5; no definite D call. Germline V gene sequence: CDR1 SGHNT, CDR2 YYREEE (reference sequence). There are 15 residues in the CDR3. Trimming cost V 0 bases and J 1 base, with 10 bases left between them. This CDR3 reads CASSLEVGIQETQYF. CDR3 nucleotide sequence: TGTGCCAGCAGCTTGGAGGTGGGGATCCAAGAGACCCAGTACTTC.

This clonotype came up a few times. The V gene is TRBV12-3 or TRBV12-4, the J gene TRBJ1-6, with TRBD1 matching 7 bases. The length of the CDR3 is 14 residues. V shed 5 bases, J shed 8 bases, and the junction held 6 bases outside the gene matches. This CDR3 is CASSAGQKDSPLHF. The DNA for the CDR3 is TGTGCCAGCAGTGCGGGACAGAAAGATTCACCCCTCCACTTT.

There are a few counts of this clonotype. The genes are TRBV6-1 and TRBJ2-7; 8 bases are shared with TRBD1. This CDR3 has 15 amino acids. V lost 6 bases and J lost 3; bases outside the gene matches: 10. Germline V gives CDR1 MNHNS, CDR2 SASEGT. The CDR3, as DNA: TGTGCCAGCAGCGTTGGGCAGGGGGCCTACTACGAGCAGTACTTC. Residues: CASSVGQGAYYEQYF.

Comments on this clonotype: This may arise from a read error, as a much more abundant clone is one base away. The rearrangement uses TRBV30 and TRBJ1-1, with D tentatively TRBD1 (5 bases). CDR1 and CDR2 from the germline V gene are GTSNPN and SVGIG (reference sequence). The CDR3 loop spans 14 amino acids. Trimming shortened V by 3 bases and J by 4 bases, and 15 bases separated the two germline ends. The CDR3 loop is CAWSRGGGGTEAFF. CDR3 in DNA: TGTGCCTGGAGCCGGGGCGGGGGTGGCACTGAAGCTTTCTTT.

V usage is TRBV20-1 and J usage is TRBJ2-2; 11 positions match TRBD2. The CDR3 contains 14 residues. Trimming at V came to 6 bases and at J to 8 bases, leaving 8 bases not matched to a gene. CDR1 is DFQATT and CDR2 is SNEGSKA in the germline V gene (reference sequence). In DNA, the CDR3 is TGCAGTGCCGTAGCGGGGGGGCGGGCGGGGGAGCTGTTTTTT. Encoded protein: CSAVAGGRAGELFF.

The gene calls are TRBV5-4 and TRBJ2-7; D is tentatively TRBD1 or TRBD2 (6 bases each). There are 16 residues in the CDR3. The germline V gene has CDR1 SGHNT and CDR2 YYREEE (reference sequence). Trimming cost V 1 base and J 0 bases, with 14 bases left between them. This CDR3 is CASSLLGGAGSYEQYF. CDR3 nucleotide sequence: TGTGCCAGCAGCTTGCTGGGGGGCGCGGGCTCCTACGAGCAGTACTTC.

This clonotype is classed as medium-sized (0.01 to 0.1%). V gene TRBV15 combines with J gene TRBJ2-1; TRBD1 is a possible D gene (5 bases). Germline CDR1 and CDR2: LNHNV and YYDKDF (reference sequence). V shed 9 bases and J shed 0 bases, with 24 bases lying between them. CDR3 length: 18 amino acids. CDR3: CATETPLSGANSYNEQFF. Written as DNA, the CDR3 is TGTGCCACTGAAACTCCTCTAAGTGGGGCTAACTCCTACAATGAGCAGTTCTTC.

This clonotype has a handful of counts. This chain connects TRBV30 to TRBJ2-4; 14 nucleotides agree with TRBD2. The CDR3 runs 16 residues. The V gene end was trimmed by 3 bases and the J gene end by 8 bases; junction bases not matched to a gene: 9. Germline CDR1 GTSNPN, CDR2 SVGIG (reference sequence). In nucleotides, the CDR3 is TGTGCCTGGAGCCCAGGACTAGCGGGGGGCGGGGACATTCAGTACTTC. Translating it yields CAWSPGLAGGGDIQYF.

This clonotype is judged medium-sized. The chain joins TRBV11-2 to TRBJ2-2; TRBD1 aligns across 7 bases. V lost 1 base, J lost 4 bases, and 6 bases stayed unmatched. This CDR3 has 16 amino acids. In germline, CDR1 is SGHAT, CDR2 FQNNGV. The DNA of the CDR3 is TGTGCCAGCAGCTTAGCCGGTAGACAGGGCACCGGGGAGCTGTTTTTT. Its protein is CASSLAGRQGTGELFF.

The chain recombines TRBV20-1 with TRBJ2-5; 10 nucleotides match TRBD1. The CDR3 is made up of 13 amino acids. V dropped 5 bases and J dropped 6; count of bases not matched to a gene: 6. Germline V gene sequence: CDR1 DFQATT, CDR2 SNEGSKA (reference sequence). The CDR3 protein is CSAWTGGGQTQYF. The CDR3 nucleotides are TGCAGTGCTTGGACAGGGGGAGGACAGACCCAGTACTTC.

A single count supports this clonotype. The CDR3 DNA is TGTGCCAGCAGCGTAGAGGGGGGTAACACCATATATTTT. Its protein is CASSVEGGNTIYF. The J gene is TRBJ1-3, the V gene TRBV9, with D perhaps matching TRBD1 (6 bases). The germline V gene has CDR1 SGDLS and CDR2 YYNGEE. This CDR3 has 13 residues. V was shortened by 0 bases and J by 7 bases, with 8 bases between the two germline ends.

J is TRBJ2-3 and V is TRBV30; no definite D call. V was pared by 1 base and J by 4 bases, with 6 bases between. This CDR3 has 12 residues. The germline V gene encodes CDR1 GTSNPN and CDR2 SVGIG (reference sequence). The CDR3 sequence: CAWSASPDTQYF. The CDR3 bases are TGTGCCTGGAGTGCCTCCCCAGATACGCAGTATTTT.

This clonotype turned up a few times. The chain uses TRBV6-5 and TRBJ2-7; TRBD2 matches at 11 bases. Germline CDR1 reads MNHEY; CDR2 reads SVGAGI. The CDR3 extends over 16 amino acids. Losses at the gene ends were 4 bases for V and 0 bases for J; bases not matched to a gene: 5. The CDR3 DNA reads TGTGCCAGCAGTTCATTCGGGACTAGCGGCTCCTACGAGCAGTACTTC. As protein: CASSSFGTSGSYEQYF.

This clonotype occurred a few times. The chain has TRBV2 and TRBJ2-3; 10 bases are shared with TRBD1. J lost 4 bases, V lost 1 base, and 2 bases had no gene match. Germline V CDR1 and CDR2: SNHLY, FYNNEI. CDR3 length equals 15 residues. Here the CDR3 DNA reads TGTGCCAGCAGTGAAGGGGACAGGGGCGCAGATACGCAGTATTTT. It encodes CASSEGDRGADTQYF.

V usage is TRBV24-1 and J usage is TRBJ2-3, with a tentative D call TRBD1 (6 bases). The CDR3 has 15 residues. The V gene's germline CDR1 is KGHDR and CDR2 SFDVKD. V was cut by 3 bases and J by 6 bases, with 15 bases left in between. CDR3 in DNA: TGTGCCACCAGTGATAATAGGGGGACGAGGGATACGCAGTATTTT. Its protein product is CATSDNRGTRDTQYF.

By share of the sample, this clonotype is large. This chain links TRBV6-1 with TRBJ1-2; D is ambiguous. The germline CDR1 and CDR2 sequences are MNHNS and SASEGT. This CDR3 region has 14 residues. The V and J ends lost 5 bases and 6 bases respectively, with 16 bases between them. Written as DNA, the CDR3 is TGTGCCAGCAGTCCCCTCCCCACACCGGATGGCTACACCTTC. Translation: CASSPLPTPDGYTF.

This chain links TRBV6-1 with TRBJ1-1, with 9 nucleotides matching TRBD1. The junction had 5 bases not matched to a gene; V was cut back by 6 bases and J by 3 bases. Germline assignment: CDR1 MNHNS and CDR2 SASEGT. The CDR3 runs to 14 residues. The CDR3: CASRGQGKDTEAFF. The CDR3 coding sequence is TGTGCCAGCAGGGGACAGGGTAAGGACACTGAAGCTTTCTTT.

Judged by abundance, this clonotype is medium-sized. The rearrangement joins TRBV20-1 to TRBJ1-2; no reliable D call. The CDR3 length is 13 residues. Germline CDR1 is DFQATT and CDR2 is SNEGSKA (reference sequence). V gave up 1 base and J gave up 6 bases, with 12 bases separating them. CDR3 amino acids: CSARARRGNGYTF. The CDR3 coding sequence is TGCAGTGCTAGAGCCCGGCGAGGGAATGGCTACACCTTC.

This clonotype was observed a handful of times. The genes are TRBV19 and TRBJ2-3; 13 bases are shared with TRBD2. The CDR3 has 17 amino acids. V lost 6 bases and J lost 3; bases outside the gene matches: 9. The germline CDR1 and CDR2 sequences are LNHDA and SQIVND (reference sequence). As DNA, the CDR3 is TGTGCCAGTAGCACAACTAGCGGGGGGGTGAGGACAGATACGCAGTATTTT. Protein product: CASSTTSGGVRTDTQYF.

This clonotype was seen a few times. The V and J genes are TRBV6-5 and TRBJ2-1; tentatively, D is TRBD2 (7 bases). Germline CDR1 MNHEY, CDR2 SVGAGI. The length of the CDR3 is 16 residues. V was pared by 0 bases and J by 4 bases, with 13 bases between. This CDR3 reads CASSYSGGGAYNEQFF. CDR3 sequence (DNA): TGTGCCAGCAGTTACTCGGGTGGGGGGGCGTACAATGAGCAGTTCTTC.